This T cell receptor beta chain is drawn from a study of blood T cell repertoires in COVID-19. Overall study context: The United States, Italy and Spain supplied acute and convalescent COVID-19 samples. T cells, B-cell-depleted T cells, or PBMCs supplied cDNA or gDNA.

In the authors' workflow: Cell counts per sample came from amplifying reference gene primers. Some clones are missing from TCRdb's copy, which holds only in-frame ones; the method was immunoSEQ multiplex PCR. V, J and clone size were drawn from that table, and D and trimming were deduced from the DNA. This sample has roughly 200,000 clones, with 88% found just once. This CDR3 region has 13 residues. J was trimmed by 4 bases and V by 6 bases; bases with no gene match: 1. Germline lookup yields CDR1 SNHLY and CDR2 FYNNEI. This clone has a single count. The chain is built from TRBV2 and TRBJ2-2, with 8 bases fitting TRBD2. The receptor's source is a man in his 70s with acute or convalescent COVID-19. The sample was peripheral blood. CDR3 coding DNA: TGTGCCAGCAGGGCGGGGGGCACCGGGGAGCTGTTTTTT. It translates to CASRAGGTGELFF.